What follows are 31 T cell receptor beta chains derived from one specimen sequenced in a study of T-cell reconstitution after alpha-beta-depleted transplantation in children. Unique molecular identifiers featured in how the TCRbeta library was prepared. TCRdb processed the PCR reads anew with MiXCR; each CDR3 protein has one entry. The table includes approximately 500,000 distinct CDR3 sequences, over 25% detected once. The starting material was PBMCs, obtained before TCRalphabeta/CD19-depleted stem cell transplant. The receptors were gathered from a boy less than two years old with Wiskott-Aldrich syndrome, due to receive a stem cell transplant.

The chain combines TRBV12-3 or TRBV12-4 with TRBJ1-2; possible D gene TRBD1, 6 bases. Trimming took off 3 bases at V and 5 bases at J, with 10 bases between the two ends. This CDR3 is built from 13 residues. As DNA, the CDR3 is TGTGCCAGCAGTTTCGGGAGGGGGTATGGCTACACCTTC. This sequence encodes CASSFGRGYGYTF.

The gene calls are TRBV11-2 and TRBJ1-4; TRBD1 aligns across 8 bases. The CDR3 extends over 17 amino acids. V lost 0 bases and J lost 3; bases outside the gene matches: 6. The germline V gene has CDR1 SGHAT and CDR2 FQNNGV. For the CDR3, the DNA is TGTGCCAGCAGCTTAGAGGAGAACAGGGGGTCTAATGAAAAACTGTTTTTT. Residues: CASSLEENRGSNEKLFF.

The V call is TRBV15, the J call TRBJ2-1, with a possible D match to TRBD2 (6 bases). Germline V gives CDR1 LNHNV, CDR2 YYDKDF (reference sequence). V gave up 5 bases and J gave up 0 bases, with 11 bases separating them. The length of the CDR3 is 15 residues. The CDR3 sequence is CATSAGRYSYNEQFF. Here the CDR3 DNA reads TGTGCCACCAGCGCCGGGAGATACTCCTACAATGAGCAGTTCTTC.

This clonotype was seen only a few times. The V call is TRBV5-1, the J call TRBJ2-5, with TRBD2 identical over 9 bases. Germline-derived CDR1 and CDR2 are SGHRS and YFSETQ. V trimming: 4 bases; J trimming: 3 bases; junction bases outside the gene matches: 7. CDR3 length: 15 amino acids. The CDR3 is CASSRRPSGKETQYF. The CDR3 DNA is TGCGCCAGCAGCCGAAGGCCTAGCGGGAAAGAGACCCAGTACTTC.

The DNA for the CDR3 is TGTGCCAGCAGTTTAAGGGACAGGGAAGCCGATGAGCAGTTCTTC. Its translation: CASSLRDREADEQFF. V gene TRBV28 combines with J gene TRBJ2-1, with TRBD1 matching 9 bases. The CDR3 is made up of 15 amino acids. Germline CDR1 is MDHEN and CDR2 is SYDVKM. V was clipped by 2 bases and J by 8 bases; unmatched bases: 7.

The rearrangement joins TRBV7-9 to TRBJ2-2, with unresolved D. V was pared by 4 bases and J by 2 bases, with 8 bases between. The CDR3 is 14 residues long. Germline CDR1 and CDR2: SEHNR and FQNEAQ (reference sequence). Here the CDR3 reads CASSWRQNTGELFF. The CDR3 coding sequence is TGTGCCAGCAGCTGGCGTCAAAACACCGGGGAGCTGTTTTTT.

CDR3 sequence (DNA): TGTGCGACCCGGGGGGATACGCAGTATTTT. Its protein is CATRGDTQYF. The genes are TRBV7-7 and TRBJ2-3; a possible D gene is TRBD2 (6 bases). CDR1 SSHAT and CDR2 FNYEAQ come from the germline V gene (reference sequence). The CDR3 is 10 amino acids.

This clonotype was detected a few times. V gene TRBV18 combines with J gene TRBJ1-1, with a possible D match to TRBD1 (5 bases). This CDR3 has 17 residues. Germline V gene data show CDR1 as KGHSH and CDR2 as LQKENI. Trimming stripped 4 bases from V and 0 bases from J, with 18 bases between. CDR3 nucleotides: TGTGCCAGCTCACGGGACCTTCTCCCCCTTATGAACACTGAAGCTTTCTTT. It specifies CASSRDLLPLMNTEAFF.

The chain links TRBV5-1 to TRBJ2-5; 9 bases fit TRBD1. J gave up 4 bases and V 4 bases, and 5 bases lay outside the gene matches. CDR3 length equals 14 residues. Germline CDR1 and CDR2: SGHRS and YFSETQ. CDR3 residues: CASSNTGGGETQYF. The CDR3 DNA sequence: TGCGCCAGCAGCAATACAGGGGGCGGAGAGACCCAGTACTTC. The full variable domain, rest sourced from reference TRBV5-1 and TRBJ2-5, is KAGVTQTPRYLIKTRGQQVTLSCSPISGHRSVSWYQQTPGQGLQFLFEYFSETQRNKGNFPGRFSGRQFSNSRSEMNVSTLELGDSALYLCASSNTGGGETQYFGPGTRLLVL.

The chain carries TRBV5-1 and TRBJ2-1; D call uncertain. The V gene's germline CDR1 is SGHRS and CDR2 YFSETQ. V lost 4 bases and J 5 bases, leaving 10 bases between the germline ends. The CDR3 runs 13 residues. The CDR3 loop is CASSRLGNNEQFF. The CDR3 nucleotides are TGCGCCAGCAGCAGGCTAGGAAACAATGAGCAGTTCTTC.

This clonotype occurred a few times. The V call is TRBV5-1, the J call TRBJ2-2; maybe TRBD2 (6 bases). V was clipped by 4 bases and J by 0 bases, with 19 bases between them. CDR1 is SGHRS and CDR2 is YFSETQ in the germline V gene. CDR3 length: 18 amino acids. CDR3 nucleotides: TGCGCCAGCAGCCTCGAAATCTCACTAGCCGCGAACACCGGGGAGCTGTTTTTT. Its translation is CASSLEISLAANTGELFF.

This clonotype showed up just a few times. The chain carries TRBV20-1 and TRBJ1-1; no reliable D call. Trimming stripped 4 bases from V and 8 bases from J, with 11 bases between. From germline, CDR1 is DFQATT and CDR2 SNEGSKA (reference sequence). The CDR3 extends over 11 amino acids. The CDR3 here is CSAIGSGEAFF. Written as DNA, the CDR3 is TGCAGTGCTATCGGTAGTGGAGAAGCTTTCTTT.

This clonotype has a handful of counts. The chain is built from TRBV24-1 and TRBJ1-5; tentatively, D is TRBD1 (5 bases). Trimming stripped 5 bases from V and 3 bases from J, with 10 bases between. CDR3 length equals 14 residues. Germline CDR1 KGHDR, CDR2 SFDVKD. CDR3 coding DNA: TGTGCCACCAGTGCAAGGGGTAACAATCAGCCCCAGCATTTT. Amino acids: CATSARGNNQPQHF.

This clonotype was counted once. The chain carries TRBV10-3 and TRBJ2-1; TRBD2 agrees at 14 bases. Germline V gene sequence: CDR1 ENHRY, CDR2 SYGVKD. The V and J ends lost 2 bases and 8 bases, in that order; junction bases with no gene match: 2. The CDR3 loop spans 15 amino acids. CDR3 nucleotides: TGTGCCATCAGTGAGGGGACTAGCGGGAGATATGAGCAGTTCTTC. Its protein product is CAISEGTSGRYEQFF.

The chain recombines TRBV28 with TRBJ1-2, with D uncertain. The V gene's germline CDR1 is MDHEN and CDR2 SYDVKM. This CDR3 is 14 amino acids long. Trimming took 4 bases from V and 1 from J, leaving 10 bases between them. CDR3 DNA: TGTGCCAGCAGTTCCCCCGGCAATAACTATGGCTACACCTTC. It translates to CASSSPGNNYGYTF.

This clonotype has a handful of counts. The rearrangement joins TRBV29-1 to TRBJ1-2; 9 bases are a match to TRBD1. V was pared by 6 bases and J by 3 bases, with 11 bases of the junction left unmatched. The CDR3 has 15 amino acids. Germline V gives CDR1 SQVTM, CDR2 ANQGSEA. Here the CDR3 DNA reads TGCAGCGTCGCGGAGGGACAGGGATTAGACTATGGCTACACCTTC. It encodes CSVAEGQGLDYGYTF.

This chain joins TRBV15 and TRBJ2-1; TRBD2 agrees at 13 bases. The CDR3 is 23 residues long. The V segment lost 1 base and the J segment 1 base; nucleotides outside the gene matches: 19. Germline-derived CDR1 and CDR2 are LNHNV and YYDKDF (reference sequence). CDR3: CATSRVGGGTSGTTLGSYNEQFF. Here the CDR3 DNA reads TGTGCCACCAGCAGAGTTGGGGGAGGGACTAGCGGGACTACTCTTGGGTCCTACAATGAGCAGTTCTTC.

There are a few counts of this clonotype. For the CDR3, the DNA is TGTGCCAGCAGTGAATCCCATCCGGGAGGTAGAGAGACCCAGTACTTC. Translating it yields CASSESHPGGRETQYF. The chain joins TRBV25-1 to TRBJ2-5, with TRBD2 matching over 7 bases. The CDR3 covers 16 residues. In germline, CDR1 is MGHDK, CDR2 SYGVNS. V shed 1 base and J 4 bases; nucleotides not matched to a gene: 9.

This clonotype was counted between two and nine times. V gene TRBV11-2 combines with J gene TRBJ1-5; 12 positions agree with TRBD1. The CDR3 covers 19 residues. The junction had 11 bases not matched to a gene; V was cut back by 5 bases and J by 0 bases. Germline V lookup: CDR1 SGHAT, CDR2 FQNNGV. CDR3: CASSARDRGPEVSNQPQHF. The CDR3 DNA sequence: TGTGCCAGCAGCGCCAGGGACAGGGGGCCGGAGGTTAGCAATCAGCCCCAGCATTTT.

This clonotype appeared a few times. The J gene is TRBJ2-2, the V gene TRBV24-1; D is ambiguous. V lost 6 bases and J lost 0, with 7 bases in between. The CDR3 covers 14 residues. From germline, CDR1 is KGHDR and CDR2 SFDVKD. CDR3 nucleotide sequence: TGTGCCACCAGTACAGATACGAACACCGGGGAGCTGTTTTTT. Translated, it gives CATSTDTNTGELFF.

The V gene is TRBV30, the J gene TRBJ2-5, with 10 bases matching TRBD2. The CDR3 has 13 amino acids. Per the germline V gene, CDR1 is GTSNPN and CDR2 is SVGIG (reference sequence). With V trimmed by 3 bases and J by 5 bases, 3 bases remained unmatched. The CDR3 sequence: CAWRRGLAETQYF. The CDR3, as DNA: TGTGCCTGGAGAAGGGGACTAGCGGAGACCCAGTACTTC.

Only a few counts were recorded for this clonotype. The CDR3 nucleotides read TGTGCCAGCAGTTTGTCCGGGCAGGTAACCTACGAGCAGTACTTC. Residues: CASSLSGQVTYEQYF. This chain connects TRBV12-3 or TRBV12-4 to TRBJ2-7; D not certain. Trimming shortened V by 3 bases and J by 2 bases, and 14 bases separated the two germline ends. This CDR3 region has 15 residues.

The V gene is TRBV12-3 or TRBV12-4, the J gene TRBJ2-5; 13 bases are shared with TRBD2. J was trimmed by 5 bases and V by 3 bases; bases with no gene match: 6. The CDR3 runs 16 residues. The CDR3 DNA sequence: TGTGCCAGCAGTTTTAGGACTAGCGGGAGCCGGGAGACCCAGTACTTC. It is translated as CASSFRTSGSRETQYF.

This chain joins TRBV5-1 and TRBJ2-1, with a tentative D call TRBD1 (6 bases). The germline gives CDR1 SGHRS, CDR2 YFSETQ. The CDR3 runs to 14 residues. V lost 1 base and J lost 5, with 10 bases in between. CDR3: CASSLWDKDNEQFF. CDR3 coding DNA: TGCGCCAGCAGCTTGTGGGACAAAGACAATGAGCAGTTCTTC.

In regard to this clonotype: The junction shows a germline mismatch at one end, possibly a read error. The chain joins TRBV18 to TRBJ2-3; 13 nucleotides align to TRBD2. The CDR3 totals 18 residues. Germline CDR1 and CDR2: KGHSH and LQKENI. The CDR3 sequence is CASSPLAGGPPRTDTQYF. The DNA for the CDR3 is TGTGCCAGCTCGCCACTAGCGGGAGGGCCCCCACGCACAGATACGCAGTATTTT.

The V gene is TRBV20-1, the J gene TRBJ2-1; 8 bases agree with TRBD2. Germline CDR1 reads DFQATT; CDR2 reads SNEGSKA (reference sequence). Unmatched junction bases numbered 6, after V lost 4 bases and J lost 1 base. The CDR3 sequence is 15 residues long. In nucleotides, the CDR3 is TGCAGTGCTAACGAACTAGCGGCGTCCTACAATGAGCAGTTCTTC. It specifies CSANELAASYNEQFF.

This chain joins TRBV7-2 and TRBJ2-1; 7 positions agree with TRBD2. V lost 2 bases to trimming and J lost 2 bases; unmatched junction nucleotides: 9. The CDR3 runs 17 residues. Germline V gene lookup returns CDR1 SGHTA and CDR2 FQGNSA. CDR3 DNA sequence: TGTGCCAGCAGCTTATTTCTGACTAGCCTCGCCTACAATGAGCAGTTCTTC. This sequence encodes CASSLFLTSLAYNEQFF. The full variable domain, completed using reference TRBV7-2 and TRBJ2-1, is GAGVSQSPSNKVTEKGKDVELRCDPISGHTALYWYRQSLGQGLEFLIYFQGNSAPDKSGLPSDRFSAERTGGSVSTLTIQRTQQEDSAVYLCASSLFLTSLAYNEQFFGPGTRLTVL.

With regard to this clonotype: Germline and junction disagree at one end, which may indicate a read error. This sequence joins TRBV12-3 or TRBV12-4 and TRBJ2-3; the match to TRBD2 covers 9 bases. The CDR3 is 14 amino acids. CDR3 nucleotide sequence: TGTGCCAGCAGTCTAGCGGGGATCACAGATACGCAGTATTTT. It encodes CASSLAGITDTQYF.

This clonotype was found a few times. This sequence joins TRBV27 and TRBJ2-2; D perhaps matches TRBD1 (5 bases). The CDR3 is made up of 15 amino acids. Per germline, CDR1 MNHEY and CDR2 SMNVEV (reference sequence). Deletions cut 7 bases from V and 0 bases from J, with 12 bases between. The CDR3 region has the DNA TGTGCCAGCAAGACGGGCAGGGCGAACACCGGGGAGCTGTTTTTT. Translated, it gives CASKTGRANTGELFF.

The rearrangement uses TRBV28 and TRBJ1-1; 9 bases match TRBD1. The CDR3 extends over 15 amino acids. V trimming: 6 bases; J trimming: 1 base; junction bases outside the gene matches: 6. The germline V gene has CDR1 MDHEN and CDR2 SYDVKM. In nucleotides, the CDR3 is TGTGCCAGCAGCCCCGGGGACAGGGAGAACACTGAAGCTTTCTTT. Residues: CASSPGDRENTEAFF.

This chain's CDR3 is CASSTGLRTEAFF. Written as DNA, the CDR3 is TGTGCCAGCAGTACCGGACTAAGGACTGAAGCTTTCTTT. This chain links TRBV11-2 with TRBJ1-1; D ambiguous. This CDR3 comprises 13 residues. V lost 6 bases and J lost 5, with 13 bases in between. Germline V gene lookup returns CDR1 SGHAT and CDR2 FQNNGV.